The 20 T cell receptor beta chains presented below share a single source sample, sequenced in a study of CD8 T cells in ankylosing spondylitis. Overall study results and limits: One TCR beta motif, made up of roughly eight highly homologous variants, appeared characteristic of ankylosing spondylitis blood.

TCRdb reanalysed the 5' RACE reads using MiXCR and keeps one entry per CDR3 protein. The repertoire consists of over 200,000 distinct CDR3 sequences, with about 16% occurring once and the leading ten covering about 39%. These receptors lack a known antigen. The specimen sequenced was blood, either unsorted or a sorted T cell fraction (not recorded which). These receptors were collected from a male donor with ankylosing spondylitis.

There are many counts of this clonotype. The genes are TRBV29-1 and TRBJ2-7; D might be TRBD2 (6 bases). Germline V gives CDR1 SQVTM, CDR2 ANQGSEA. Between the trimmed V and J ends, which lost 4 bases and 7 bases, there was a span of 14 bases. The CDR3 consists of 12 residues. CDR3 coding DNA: TGCAGCGTTGGCGGCGGGATGGGAGAGCAGTACTTC. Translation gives CSVGGGMGEQYF.

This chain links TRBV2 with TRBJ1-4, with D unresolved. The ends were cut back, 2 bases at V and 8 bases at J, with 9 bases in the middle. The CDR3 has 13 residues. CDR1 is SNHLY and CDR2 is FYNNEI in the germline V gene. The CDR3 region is CASSEISQEKLFF. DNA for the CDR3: TGTGCCAGCAGTGAAATCAGTCAGGAAAAACTGTTTTTT.

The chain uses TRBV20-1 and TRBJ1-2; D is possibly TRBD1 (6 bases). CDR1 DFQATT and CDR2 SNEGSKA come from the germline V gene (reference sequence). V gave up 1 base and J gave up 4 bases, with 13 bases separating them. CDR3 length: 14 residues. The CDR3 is CSARAGGAPYGYTF. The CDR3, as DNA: TGCAGTGCTAGAGCGGGGGGCGCACCCTATGGCTACACCTTC.

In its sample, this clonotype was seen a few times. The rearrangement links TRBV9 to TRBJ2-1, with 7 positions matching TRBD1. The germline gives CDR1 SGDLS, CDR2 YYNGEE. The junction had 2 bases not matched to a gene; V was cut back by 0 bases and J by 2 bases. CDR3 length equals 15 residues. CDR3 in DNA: TGTGCCAGCAGCGTAGGACAGGGAGCCTACAATGAGCAGTTCTTC. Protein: CASSVGQGAYNEQFF. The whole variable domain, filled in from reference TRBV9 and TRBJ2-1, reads DSGVTQTPKHLITATGQRVTLRCSPRSGDLSVYWYQQSLDQGLQFLIQYYNGEERAKGNILERFSAQQFPDLHSELNLSSLELGDSALYFCASSVGQGAYNEQFFGPGTRLTVL.

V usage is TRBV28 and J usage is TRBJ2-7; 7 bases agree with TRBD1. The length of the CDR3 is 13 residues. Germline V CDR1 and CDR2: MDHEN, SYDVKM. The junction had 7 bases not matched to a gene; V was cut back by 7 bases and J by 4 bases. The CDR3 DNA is TGTGCCAGCACCGACAGGGTCCCGTACGAGCAGTACTTC. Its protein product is CASTDRVPYEQYF.

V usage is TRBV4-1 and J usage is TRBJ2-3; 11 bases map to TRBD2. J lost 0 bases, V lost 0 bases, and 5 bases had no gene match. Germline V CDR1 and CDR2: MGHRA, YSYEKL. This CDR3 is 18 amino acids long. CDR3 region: CASSQELAGAHSTDTQYF. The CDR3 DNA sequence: TGCGCCAGCAGCCAAGAACTAGCGGGAGCCCATAGCACAGATACGCAGTATTTT.

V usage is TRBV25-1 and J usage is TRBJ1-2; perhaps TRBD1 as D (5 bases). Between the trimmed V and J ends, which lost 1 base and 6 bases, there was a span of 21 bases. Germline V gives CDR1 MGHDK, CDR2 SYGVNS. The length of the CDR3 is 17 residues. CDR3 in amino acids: CASSEFPGAGLYDGYTF. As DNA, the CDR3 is TGTGCCAGCAGTGAATTTCCAGGAGCGGGGCTCTATGATGGCTACACCTTC.

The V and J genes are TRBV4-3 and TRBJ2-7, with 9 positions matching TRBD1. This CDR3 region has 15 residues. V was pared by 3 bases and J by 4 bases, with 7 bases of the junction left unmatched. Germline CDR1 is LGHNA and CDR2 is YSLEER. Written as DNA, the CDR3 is TGCGCCAGCAGCCAGGACAGGGGCGTCATATACGAGCAGTACTTC. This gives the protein CASSQDRGVIYEQYF.

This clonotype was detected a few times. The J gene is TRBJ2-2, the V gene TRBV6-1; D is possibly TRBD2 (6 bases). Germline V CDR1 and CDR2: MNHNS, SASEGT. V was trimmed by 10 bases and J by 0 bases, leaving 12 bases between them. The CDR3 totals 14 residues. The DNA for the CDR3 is TGTGCCACGGAGGGCAGCGCGAACACCGGGGAGCTGTTTTTT. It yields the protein CATEGSANTGELFF.

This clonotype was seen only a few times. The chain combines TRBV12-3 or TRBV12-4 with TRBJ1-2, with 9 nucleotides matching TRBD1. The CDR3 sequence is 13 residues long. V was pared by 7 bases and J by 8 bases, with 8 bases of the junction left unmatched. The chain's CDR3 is CASNEQGASGYTF. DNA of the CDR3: TGTGCCAGCAACGAACAGGGGGCGAGCGGCTACACCTTC.

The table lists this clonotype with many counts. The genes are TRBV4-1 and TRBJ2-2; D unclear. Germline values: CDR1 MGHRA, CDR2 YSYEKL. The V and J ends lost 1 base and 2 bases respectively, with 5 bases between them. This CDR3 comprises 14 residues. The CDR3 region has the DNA TGCGCCAGCAGCCAAGGACCAAACACCGGGGAGCTGTTTTTT. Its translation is CASSQGPNTGELFF.

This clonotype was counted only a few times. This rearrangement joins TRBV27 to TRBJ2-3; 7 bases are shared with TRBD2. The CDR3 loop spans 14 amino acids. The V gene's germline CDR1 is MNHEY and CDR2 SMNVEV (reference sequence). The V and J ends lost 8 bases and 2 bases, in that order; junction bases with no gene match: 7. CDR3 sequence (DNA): TGTGCCAGCGCCCCCGGGACTACCACAGATACGCAGTATTTT. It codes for CASAPGTTTDTQYF.

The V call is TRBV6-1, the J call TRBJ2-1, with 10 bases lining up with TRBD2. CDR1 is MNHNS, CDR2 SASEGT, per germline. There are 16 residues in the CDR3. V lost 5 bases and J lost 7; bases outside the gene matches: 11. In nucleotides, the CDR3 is TGTGCCAGCAGTCAACTGACTAGCGGGCTAGGGAATGAGCAGTTCTTC. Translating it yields CASSQLTSGLGNEQFF.

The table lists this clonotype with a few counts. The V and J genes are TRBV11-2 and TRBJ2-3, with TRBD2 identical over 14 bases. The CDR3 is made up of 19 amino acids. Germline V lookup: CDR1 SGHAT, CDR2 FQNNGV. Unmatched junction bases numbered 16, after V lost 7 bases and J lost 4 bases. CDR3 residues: CASNPPPPTSGRAADTQYF. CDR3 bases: TGTGCCAGCAACCCACCCCCCCCGACTAGCGGGAGGGCGGCAGATACGCAGTATTTT. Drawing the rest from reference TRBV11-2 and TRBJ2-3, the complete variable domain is EAGVAQSPRYKIIEKRQSVAFWCNPISGHATLYWYQQILGQGPKLLIQFQNNGVVDDSQLPKDRFSAERLKGVDSTLKIQPAKLEDSAVYLCASNPPPPTSGRAADTQYFGPGTRLTVL.

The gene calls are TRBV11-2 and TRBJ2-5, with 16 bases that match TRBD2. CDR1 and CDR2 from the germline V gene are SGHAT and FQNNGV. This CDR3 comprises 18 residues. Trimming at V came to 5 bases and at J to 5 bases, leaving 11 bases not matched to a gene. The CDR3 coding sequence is TGTGCCAGCAGCCTCGGGACTAGCGGGGGGGTCGGCGGGGAGACCCAGTACTTC. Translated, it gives CASSLGTSGGVGGETQYF.

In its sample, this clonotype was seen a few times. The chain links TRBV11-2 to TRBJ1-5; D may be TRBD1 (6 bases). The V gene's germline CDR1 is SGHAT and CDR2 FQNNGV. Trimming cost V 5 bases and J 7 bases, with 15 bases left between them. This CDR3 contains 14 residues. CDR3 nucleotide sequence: TGTGCCAGCAGCCCAGGGGAGGGGTCGCAGCCCCAGCATTTT. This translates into CASSPGEGSQPQHF. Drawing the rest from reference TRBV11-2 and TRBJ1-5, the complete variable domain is EAGVAQSPRYKIIEKRQSVAFWCNPISGHATLYWYQQILGQGPKLLIQFQNNGVVDDSQLPKDRFSAERLKGVDSTLKIQPAKLEDSAVYLCASSPGEGSQPQHFGDGTRLSIL.

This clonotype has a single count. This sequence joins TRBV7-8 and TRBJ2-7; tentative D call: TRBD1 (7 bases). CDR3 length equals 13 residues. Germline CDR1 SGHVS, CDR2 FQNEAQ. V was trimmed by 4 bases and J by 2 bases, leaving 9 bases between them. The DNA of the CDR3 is TGTGCCAGCAGCTCCAGGGGGGCCTACGAGCAGTACTTC. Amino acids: CASSSRGAYEQYF.

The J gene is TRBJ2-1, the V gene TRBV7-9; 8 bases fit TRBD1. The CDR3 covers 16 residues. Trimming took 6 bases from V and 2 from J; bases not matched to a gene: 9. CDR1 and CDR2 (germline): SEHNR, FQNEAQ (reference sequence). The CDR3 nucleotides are TGTGCCAGCAGTTCCGGACAGGGTAAGCCCTACAATGAGCAGTTCTTC. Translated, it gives CASSSGQGKPYNEQFF.

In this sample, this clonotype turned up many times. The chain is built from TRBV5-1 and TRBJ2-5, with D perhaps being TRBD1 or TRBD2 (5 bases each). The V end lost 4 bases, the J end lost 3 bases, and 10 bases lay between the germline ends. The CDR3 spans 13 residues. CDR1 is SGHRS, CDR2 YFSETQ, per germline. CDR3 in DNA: TGCGCCAGCAGCACCGGGACCGAAGAGACCCAGTACTTC. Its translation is CASSTGTEETQYF.

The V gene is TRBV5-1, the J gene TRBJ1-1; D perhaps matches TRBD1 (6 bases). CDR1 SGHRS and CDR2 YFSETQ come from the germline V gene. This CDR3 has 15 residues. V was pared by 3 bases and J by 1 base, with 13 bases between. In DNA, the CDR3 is TGCGCCAGCAGCTGGGGAGGGGGGACGAACACTGAAGCTTTCTTT. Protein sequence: CASSWGGGTNTEAFF.